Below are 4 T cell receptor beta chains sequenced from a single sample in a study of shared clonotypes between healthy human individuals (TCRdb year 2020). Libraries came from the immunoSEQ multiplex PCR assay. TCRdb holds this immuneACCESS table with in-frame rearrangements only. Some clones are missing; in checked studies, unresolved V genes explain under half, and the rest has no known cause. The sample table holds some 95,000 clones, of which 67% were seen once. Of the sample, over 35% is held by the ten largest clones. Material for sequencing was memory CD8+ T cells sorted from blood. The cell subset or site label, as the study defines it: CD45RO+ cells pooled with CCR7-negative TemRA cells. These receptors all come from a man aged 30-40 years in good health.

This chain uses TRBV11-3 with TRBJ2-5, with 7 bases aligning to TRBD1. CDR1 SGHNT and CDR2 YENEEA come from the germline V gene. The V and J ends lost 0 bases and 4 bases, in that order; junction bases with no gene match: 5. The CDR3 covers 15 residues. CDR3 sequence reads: CASSLEGTDRETQYF. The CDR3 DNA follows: TGTGCCAGCAGCTTAGAGGGGACAGATAGAGAGACCCAGTACTTC.

CDR3 in DNA: TGTGCCATCAGTGAGTCGAGTCAGGGACTTCGAACTGAAGCTTTCTTT. This sequence encodes CAISESSQGLRTEAFF. The J gene is TRBJ1-1, the V gene TRBV10-3, with TRBD1 as a possible D gene (5 bases). Trimming cost V 0 bases and J 5 bases, with 16 bases left between them. The germline V gene has CDR1 ENHRY and CDR2 SYGVKD. The CDR3 spans 16 residues.

CDR3: CASTQKASSSYEQYF. The CDR3 region has the DNA TGTGCCAGCACTCAGAAGGCTAGCAGCTCCTACGAGCAGTACTTC. The chain carries TRBV11-2 and TRBJ2-7, with a possible D match to TRBD2 (5 bases). CDR1 and CDR2 (germline): SGHAT, FQNNGV. Between the trimmed V and J ends, which lost 7 bases and 0 bases, there was a span of 16 bases. This CDR3 is built from 15 residues.

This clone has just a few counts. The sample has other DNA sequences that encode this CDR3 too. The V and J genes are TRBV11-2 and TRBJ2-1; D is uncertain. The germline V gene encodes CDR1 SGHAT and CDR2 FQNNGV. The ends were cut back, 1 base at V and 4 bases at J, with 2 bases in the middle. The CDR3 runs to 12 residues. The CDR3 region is CASSLGYNEQFF. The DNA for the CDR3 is TGTGCCAGCAGCTTAGGGTACAATGAGCAGTTCTTC.